These T cell receptor beta chains were read from a single sample in a study of blood T cell repertoires in COVID-19. The protocol was immunoSEQ multiplex PCR, while the TCRdb copy is restricted to in-frame clones and leaves out a portion. The sample has tens of thousands of clones, roughly 89% seen once. Specimen: peripheral blood. The source of these receptors is a man between 50 and 59 years old with active COVID-19. Each CDR3 is given with its conserved first and last residue. Fields, in order: D gene, V gene, clone size, J gene, CDR3 protein, CDR3 DNA. The D gene is left open where the match is weak. A row's size may be missing; if present it is once, few, many or a size class.

.	TRBV7-3	.	TRBJ2-1	CASSLTFTGLLGEQFF	TGTGCCAGCAGCTTAACGTTTACAGGTCTTCTTGGTGAGCAGTTCTTC
TRBD1	TRBV6-5	once	TRBJ1-2	CASSTGGAGGYTF	TGTGCCAGCAGTACAGGGGGCGCAGGTGGCTACACCTTC
TRBD1	TRBV15	.	TRBJ1-1	CATSRTGGTEAFF	TGTGCCACCAGCAGGACAGGGGGCACTGAAGCTTTCTTT
TRBD2	TRBV19	.	TRBJ2-4	CASSQRGGQARIQYF	TGTGCCAGTAGCCAGCGGGGGGGACAGGCTAGGATTCAGTACTTC
TRBD1	TRBV5-8	.	TRBJ1-6	CASSMGQENSPLHF	TGTGCCAGCAGCATGGGACAGGAGAATTCACCCCTCCACTTT
TRBD1	TRBV27	.	TRBJ1-2	CASSDPGTGSYGYTF	TGTGCCAGCAGCGACCCCGGGACAGGTTCCTATGGCTACACCTTC
TRBD1	TRBV28	few	TRBJ1-5	CASSLEQQGPWQPQHF	TGTGCCAGCAGTTTAGAACAACAGGGGCCATGGCAGCCCCAGCATTTT
TRBD1	TRBV6-1	.	TRBJ1-6	CASSVSTGGAVNNSPLHF	TGTGCCAGCAGTGTTTCGACAGGGGGCGCGGTCAATAATTCACCCCTCCACTTT
TRBD2	TRBV7-3	.	TRBJ2-2	CASSSSGQTNTGELFF	TGTGCCAGCAGCTCTAGCGGCCAAACGAACACCGGGGAGCTGTTTTTT
.	TRBV6-5	.	TRBJ1-2	CASSRSAGGEGYTF	TGTGCCAGCAGTAGATCGGCGGGGGGCGAGGGCTACACCTTC
.	TRBV5-7	.	TRBJ1-5	CASSLVHSCNQPQHF	TGTGCCAGCAGCTTGGTCCACAGCTGCAATCAGCCCCAGCATTTT
.	TRBV10-1	.	TRBJ2-1	CASSEKPGWGEGQFF	TGCGCCAGCAGTGAGAAGCCGGGGTGGGGTGAAGGGCAGTTCTTC
.	TRBV21-1	.	TRBJ1-5	CASGPGTGVKNQPQHF	TGTGCCAGCGGACCCGGGACAGGGGTCAAAAATCAGCCCCAGCATTTT
.	TRBV5-6	once	TRBJ1-1	CASSWGEGSRSNTEAFF	TGTGCCAGCAGCTGGGGAGAAGGGTCGCGATCCAACACTGAAGCTTTCTTT
TRBD2	TRBV11-2	.	TRBJ2-7	CASSPRGGGSYEQYF	TGTGCCAGCAGCCCTAGGGGCGGGGGGTCCTACGAGCAGTACTTC
.	TRBV20-1	.	TRBJ1-6	CSASRTPSSYNSPLHF	TGCAGTGCTAGTCGTACTCCGAGCTCCTATAATTCACCCCTCCACTTT
.	TRBV28	.	TRBJ2-7	CASSFAVQGYEQYF	TGTGCCAGCAGTTTTGCAGTACAGGGCTACGAGCAGTACTTC
TRBD1	TRBV24-1	few	TRBJ2-5	CATSDLRTGGETQYF	TGTGCCACCAGTGATTTGCGCACAGGGGGAGAGACCCAGTACTTC
TRBD1	TRBV18	.	TRBJ1-1	CASSPKTGGLTGEAFF	TGTGCCAGCTCACCTAAGACAGGGGGCTTAACAGGTGAAGCTTTCTTT
.	TRBV7-8	.	TRBJ2-3	CASSFTVSDTQYF	TGTGCCAGCAGCTTTACAGTGTCAGATACGCAGTATTTT
.	TRBV18	.	TRBJ2-5	CASSPFQRPETQYF	TGTGCCAGCTCACCATTTCAGAGGCCAGAGACCCAGTACTTC
.	TRBV10-2	.	TRBJ1-3	CASRSSGNTIYF	TGCGCCAGCAGGAGCTCTGGAAACACCATATATTTT
.	TRBV25-1	once	TRBJ2-5	CASSESRARETQYF	TGTGCCAGCAGTGAGTCAAGAGCTAGAGAGACCCAGTACTTC
TRBD1	TRBV6-4	.	TRBJ2-3	CASSGTGGTDTQYF	TGTGCCAGCAGTGGGACAGGGGGGACAGATACGCAGTATTTT
.	TRBV5-4	.	TRBJ1-6	CASSLYGDTGRSLHF	TGTGCCAGCAGCTTGTATGGGGACACAGGTCGGTCCCTCCACTTT
.	TRBV6-1	once	TRBJ2-7	CASSEQESYEQYF	TGTGCCAGCAGTGAGCAGGAATCCTACGAGCAGTACTTC
.	TRBV16	.	TRBJ2-5	CASSQTAGVSQETQYF	TGTGCCAGCAGCCAAACCGCAGGGGTTTCCCAAGAGACCCAGTACTTC
TRBD2	TRBV19	.	TRBJ2-5	CASKIAGGHQETQYF	TGTGCCAGTAAGATAGCGGGGGGGCACCAAGAGACCCAGTACTTC
TRBD1	TRBV11-1	.	TRBJ1-2	CASSVRQGINYGYTF	TGTGCCAGCAGCGTACGACAGGGGATAAACTATGGCTACACCTTC
TRBD1	TRBV7-9	.	TRBJ2-7	CASSSGQGMVEQYF	TGTGCCAGCAGCTCTGGACAGGGGATGGTCGAGCAGTACTTC
TRBD2	TRBV18	.	TRBJ2-3	CASSPGSGTTFQDTQYF	TGTGCCAGCTCACCAGGGAGCGGGACTACCTTCCAAGATACGCAGTATTTT
TRBD2	TRBV5-1	.	TRBJ2-3	CASSLVASGGKDTQYF	TGCGCCAGCAGCTTGGTGGCTAGCGGGGGGAAGGATACGCAGTATTTT
TRBD1	TRBV6-5	.	TRBJ1-2	CASSNRDRGIYGYTF	TGTGCCAGCAGTAACCGGGACAGGGGGATCTATGGCTACACCTTC
TRBD2	TRBV7-9	.	TRBJ2-5	CASSQTSGGETQYF	TGTGCCAGCAGCCAGACTAGCGGAGGAGAGACCCAGTACTTC
TRBD2	TRBV6-1	.	TRBJ2-3	CASSGTGGAVGPFPDTQYF	TGTGCCAGCAGTGGGACCGGGGGGGCCGTTGGACCCTTCCCAGATACGCAGTATTTT
TRBD1	TRBV19	few	TRBJ2-4	CASSIGRGRLAKNIQYF	TGTGCCAGTAGTATAGGCAGGGGGCGTTTGGCCAAAAACATTCAGTACTTC
.	TRBV19	.	TRBJ1-2	CASSTRTAAGYGYTF	TGTGCCAGTAGTACCCGGACAGCCGCTGGTTATGGCTACACCTTC
TRBD1	TRBV18	few	TRBJ2-3	CASSRDRDTQYF	TGTGCCAGCTCCCGGGACAGAGATACGCAGTATTTT
TRBD1	TRBV11-1	.	TRBJ1-2	CASSPGTGRDYGYTF	TGTGCCAGCAGCCCTGGGACAGGAAGGGACTATGGCTACACCTTC
.	TRBV5-6	.	TRBJ1-1	CASSRGGDTEAFF	TGTGCCAGCAGCCGAGGGGGGGACACTGAAGCTTTCTTT
.	TRBV30	.	TRBJ2-7	CAWSRGTPGRFVAYEQYF	TGTGCCTGGAGTCGGGGGACACCCGGGAGGTTCGTAGCCTACGAGCAGTACTTC
.	TRBV10-3	.	TRBJ2-7	CAIRARQNDYEQYF	TGTGCCATCAGGGCCAGGCAGAATGATTACGAGCAGTACTTC
.	TRBV5-1	.	TRBJ2-3	CASREAGVTDTQYF	TGCGCCAGCAGGGAGGCAGGGGTGACAGATACGCAGTATTTT
.	TRBV28	once	TRBJ1-3	CASSPQGAGNTIYF	TGTGCCAGCAGTCCACAGGGTGCGGGAAACACCATATATTTT